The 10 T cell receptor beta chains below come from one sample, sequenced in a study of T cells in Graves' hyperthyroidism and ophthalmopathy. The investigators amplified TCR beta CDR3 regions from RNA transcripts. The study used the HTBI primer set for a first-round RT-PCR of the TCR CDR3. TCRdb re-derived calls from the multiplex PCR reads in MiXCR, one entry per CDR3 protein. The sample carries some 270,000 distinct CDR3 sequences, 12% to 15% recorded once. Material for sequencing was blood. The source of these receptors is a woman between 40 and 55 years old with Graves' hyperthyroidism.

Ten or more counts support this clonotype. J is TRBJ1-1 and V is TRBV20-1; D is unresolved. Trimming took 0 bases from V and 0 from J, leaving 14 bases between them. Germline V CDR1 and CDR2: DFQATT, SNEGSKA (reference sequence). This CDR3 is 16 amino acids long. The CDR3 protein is CSAREVSGPLNTEAFF. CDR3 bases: TGCAGTGCTAGAGAAGTTTCCGGCCCCCTGAACACTGAAGCTTTCTTT.

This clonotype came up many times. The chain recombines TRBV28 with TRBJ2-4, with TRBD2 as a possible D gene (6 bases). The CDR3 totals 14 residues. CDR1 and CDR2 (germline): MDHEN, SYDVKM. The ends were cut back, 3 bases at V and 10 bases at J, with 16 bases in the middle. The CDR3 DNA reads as TGTGCCAGCAGTTTGACTAGTGGGGAATCGATTCAGTACTTC. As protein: CASSLTSGESIQYF.

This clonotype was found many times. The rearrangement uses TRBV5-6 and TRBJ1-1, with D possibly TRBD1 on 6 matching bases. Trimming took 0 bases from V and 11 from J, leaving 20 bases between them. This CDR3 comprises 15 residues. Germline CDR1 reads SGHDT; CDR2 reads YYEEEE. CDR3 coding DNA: TGTGCCAGCAGCTTGGGCCCATTCAGGGGATTACGTGCTTTCTTT. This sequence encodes CASSLGPFRGLRAFF. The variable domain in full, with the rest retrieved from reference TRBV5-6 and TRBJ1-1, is DAGVTQSPTHLIKTRGQQVTLRCSPKSGHDTVSWYQQALGQGPQFIFQYYEEEERQRGNFPDRFSGHQFPNYSSELNVNALLLGDSALYLCASSLGPFRGLRAFFGQGTRLTVV.

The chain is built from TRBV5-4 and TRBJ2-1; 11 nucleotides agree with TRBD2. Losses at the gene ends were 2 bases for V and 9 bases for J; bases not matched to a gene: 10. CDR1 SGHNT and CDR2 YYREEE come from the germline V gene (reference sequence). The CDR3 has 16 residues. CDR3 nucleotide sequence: TGTGCCAGCAGCTTTGGGCTAGCGGGAGGAGTAGGTGAGCAGTTCTTC. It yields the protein CASSFGLAGGVGEQFF. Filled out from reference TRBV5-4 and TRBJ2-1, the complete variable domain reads ETGVTQSPTHLIKTRGQQVTLRCSSQSGHNTVSWYQQALGQGPQFIFQYYREEENGRGNFPPRFSGLQFPNYSSELNVNALELDDSALYLCASSFGLAGGVGEQFFGPGTRLTVL.

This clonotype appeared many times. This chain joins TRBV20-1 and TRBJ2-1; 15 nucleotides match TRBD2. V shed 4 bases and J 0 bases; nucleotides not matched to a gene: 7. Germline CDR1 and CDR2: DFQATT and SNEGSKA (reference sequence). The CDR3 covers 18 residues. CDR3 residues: CSATGTSGGFSSYNEQFF. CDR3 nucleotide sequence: TGCAGTGCTACCGGGACTAGCGGGGGGTTTAGCTCCTACAATGAGCAGTTCTTC.

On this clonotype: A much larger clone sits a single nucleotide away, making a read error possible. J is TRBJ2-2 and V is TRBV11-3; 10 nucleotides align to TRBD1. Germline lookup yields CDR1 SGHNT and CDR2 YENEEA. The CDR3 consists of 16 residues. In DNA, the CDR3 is TGTGCCAGCAGCACCAGACAGGGGGCGAACACCGGGGAGCTGCTTTTT. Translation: CASSTRQGANTGELLF.

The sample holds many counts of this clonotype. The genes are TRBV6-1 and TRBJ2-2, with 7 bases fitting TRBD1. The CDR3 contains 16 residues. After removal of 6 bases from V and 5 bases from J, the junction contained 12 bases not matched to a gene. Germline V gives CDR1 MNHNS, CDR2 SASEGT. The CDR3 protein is CASRKEGARGTGELFF. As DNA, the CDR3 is TGTGCCAGCAGAAAAGAAGGGGCCAGGGGGACCGGGGAGCTGTTTTTT.

The CDR3 coding sequence is TGCAGCGTTGAAGATCGGGGGAGCTCCTACAATGAGCAGTTCTTC. It is translated as CSVEDRGSSYNEQFF. The V gene is TRBV29-1, the J gene TRBJ2-1, with D possibly matching TRBD2 (6 bases). In germline, CDR1 is SQVTM, CDR2 ANQGSEA. This CDR3 has 15 amino acids. Trimming pared 0 bases from V and 0 bases from J, leaving 9 bases between.

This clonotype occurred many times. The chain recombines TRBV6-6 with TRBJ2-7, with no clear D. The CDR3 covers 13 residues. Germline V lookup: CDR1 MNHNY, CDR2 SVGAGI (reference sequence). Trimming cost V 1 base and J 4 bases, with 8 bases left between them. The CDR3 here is CASSYLLGYEQYF. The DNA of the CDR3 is TGTGCCAGCAGTTACTTATTGGGGTACGAGCAGTACTTC.

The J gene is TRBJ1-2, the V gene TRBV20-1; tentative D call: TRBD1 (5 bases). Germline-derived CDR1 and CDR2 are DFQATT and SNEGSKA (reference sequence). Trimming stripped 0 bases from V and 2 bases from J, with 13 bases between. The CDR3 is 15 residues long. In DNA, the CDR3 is TGCAGTGCTAGAGACCTGAGGGGTAGCAACTATGGCTACACCTTC. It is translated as CSARDLRGSNYGYTF.